The rows below give T cell receptor beta chains drawn from one sample of a study of neurological immune-mediated disorders. TCRdb redid the calling of the 5' RACE reads with MiXCR, one entry per CDR3 protein. The data contain approximately 65,000 distinct CDR3 sequences, about 5% of them singletons. Sequencing used PBMCs. The origin of the receptors is a human donor with multiple sclerosis. The donor label of this sample is uncertain. Each CDR3 is given with its conserved first and last residue. Fields, in order: D gene, J gene, clone size, V gene, CDR3 DNA, CDR3 protein. The D gene is left open where the match is weak. Expanded clones are given a class, and other clones once, few, many or no size at all.

D: TRBD1
J: TRBJ2-6
size: many
V: TRBV20-1
DNA: TGCAGTGCTATAGGACAGGGCCCCTCTGGGGCCAACGTCCTGACTTTC
CDR3: CSAIGQGPSGANVLTF

D: -
J: TRBJ2-5
size: many
V: TRBV4-1
DNA: TGCGCCAGCAGCCGACTAGGAGGTGGGGGGGCCGAGACCCAGTACTTC
CDR3: CASSRLGGGGAETQYF

D: -
J: TRBJ2-4
size: -
V: TRBV18
DNA: TGTGCCAGCTCACCACCGTCAAGCCTAGCCAAAAACATTAAGTACTTC
CDR3: CASSPPSSLAKNIKYF

D: TRBD2
J: TRBJ2-7
size: many
V: TRBV5-1
DNA: TGCGCCAGCAGCATTTCTCCCGGGACTAGCGGGGGACCCTACGAGCAGTACTTC
CDR3: CASSISPGTSGGPYEQYF

D: -
J: TRBJ1-1
size: many
V: TRBV20-1
DNA: TGCAGTGTCGGGGATAACACTGAAGCTTTCTTT
CDR3: CSVGDNTEAFF

D: -
J: TRBJ2-7
size: many
V: TRBV20-1
DNA: TGCAGTGCTAGAGATAAGGCTAGGGTCGGCAGGGACGAGCAGTACTTC
CDR3: CSARDKARVGRDEQYF

D: -
J: TRBJ1-2
size: many
V: TRBV2
DNA: TGTGCCAGCAGTGGACAGACAGCCATCTATGGCTACACCTTC
CDR3: CASSGQTAIYGYTF

D: -
J: TRBJ1-1
size: many
V: TRBV6-1
DNA: TGTGCCAGCAGTGAACCCGGACGGGTTGAAGCTTTCTTT
CDR3: CASSEPGRVEAFF

D: -
J: TRBJ1-1
size: many
V: TRBV5-1
DNA: TGCGCCAGCAGCTTGGATAGGCTGTCTGAAGCTTTCTTT
CDR3: CASSLDRLSEAFF

D: TRBD2
J: TRBJ2-5
size: many
V: TRBV20-1
DNA: TGCAGTGCTAGAGAGTTCAAGCGGGGGGGCCGTGGGGAGACCCAGTACTTC
CDR3: CSAREFKRGGRGETQYF

D: -
J: TRBJ2-6
size: few
V: TRBV7-8
DNA: TGTGCCAGCAGCTTAGAAGGACAACCGATTGACTCTGGGGCCAACGTCCTGACTTTC
CDR3: CASSLEGQPIDSGANVLTF

D: TRBD1
J: TRBJ1-6
size: many
V: TRBV5-1
DNA: TGCGCCAGCAGCTTGGACAGGGGGAGGCATAATTCACCCCTCCACTTT
CDR3: CASSLDRGRHNSPLHF

D: -
J: TRBJ1-2
size: many
V: TRBV20-1
DNA: TGCAGTGCTAGTCCAGGGCTGAACTATGGCTACACCTTC
CDR3: CSASPGLNYGYTF

D: TRBD1
J: TRBJ1-1
size: many
V: TRBV2
DNA: TGTGCCAGCAATCCCGGGACAGGACCTCTTGAAGCTTTCTTT
CDR3: CASNPGTGPLEAFF

D: TRBD2
J: TRBJ2-1
size: few
V: TRBV7-9
DNA: TGTGCCAGCAGCTTACGACTAGCGGGGGGTATGGAGCAGTTCTTC
CDR3: CASSLRLAGGMEQFF

D: -
J: TRBJ1-2
size: many
V: TRBV20-1
DNA: TGCAGTGCTAGAGCCAGGGGCCCTAACTATGGCTACACCTTC
CDR3: CSARARGPNYGYTF

D: -
J: TRBJ1-1
size: many
V: TRBV5-1
DNA: TGCGCCAGCGGCCCGCGGGGGCAGAACACTGAAGCTTTCTTT
CDR3: CASGPRGQNTEAFF

D: -
J: TRBJ1-2
size: many
V: TRBV7-3
DNA: TGTGCCAGCAGCCCCCTCGGGGGGCTAGGCTACACCTTC
CDR3: CASSPLGGLGYTF

D: -
J: TRBJ1-2
size: -
V: TRBV30
DNA: TGTGCCTGCCGGGGGCATATCTATGGCTACACCTTC
CDR3: CACRGHIYGYTF

D: -
J: TRBJ2-3
size: many
V: TRBV29-1
DNA: TGCAGCGTTGAAGGGAGGGGGGCAGATACGCAGTATTTT
CDR3: CSVEGRGADTQYF

D: TRBD1
J: TRBJ1-5
size: many
V: TRBV20-1
DNA: TGCAGTGCCAGGGGGATGTATAGCAATCAGCCCCAGCATTTT
CDR3: CSARGMYSNQPQHF

D: TRBD1
J: TRBJ1-5
size: many
V: TRBV20-1
DNA: TGCAGTGCTAATATCGGGACAGGGGGCAATCAGCCCCAGCATTTT
CDR3: CSANIGTGGNQPQHF

D: -
J: TRBJ1-2
size: many
V: TRBV19
DNA: TGTGCCAGTCGGGCAGACCCTAACCAAAACTATGGCTACACCTTC
CDR3: CASRADPNQNYGYTF

D: TRBD2
J: TRBJ2-1
size: many
V: TRBV20-1
DNA: TGCAGTGCTAGGAGGTGGCGGGGGGGCCTTTCCTACAATGAGCAGTTCTTC
CDR3: CSARRWRGGLSYNEQFF

D: TRBD1
J: TRBJ2-3
size: many
V: TRBV2
DNA: TGTGCCAGCAGTGCCAGGGGGCCGGGAACAGATACGCAGTATTTT
CDR3: CASSARGPGTDTQYF

D: -
J: TRBJ2-2
size: many
V: TRBV6-1
DNA: TGTGCCAGCCCCGGGACCCCTAGAACCGGGGAGCTGTTTTTT
CDR3: CASPGTPRTGELFF

D: -
J: TRBJ1-6
size: many
V: TRBV4-1
DNA: TGCGCCAGCAGCCATCCCGGGGGGGGACAAGCAGGGTCACCCCTCCACTTT
CDR3: CASSHPGGGQAGSPLHF

D: -
J: TRBJ2-7
size: many
V: TRBV5-6
DNA: TGTGCCAGCAGCGCCCTGACAGCCTTATACGAGCAGTACTTC
CDR3: CASSALTALYEQYF

D: -
J: TRBJ2-7
size: many
V: TRBV28
DNA: TGTGCCAGCAGTGTCTCCTACGAGCAGTACTTC
CDR3: CASSVSYEQYF

D: TRBD2
J: TRBJ2-1
size: many
V: TRBV10-3
DNA: TGTGCCATCAGTGAGTCGGTTAGCGGGGGCCCGAACTACAATGAGCAGTTCTTC
CDR3: CAISESVSGGPNYNEQFF

D: TRBD1
J: TRBJ1-1
size: many
V: TRBV5-1
DNA: TGCGCCAGCAGCGTGGACAGGACTGAAGCTTTCTTT
CDR3: CASSVDRTEAFF

D: -
J: TRBJ2-1
size: many
V: TRBV15
DNA: TGTGCCACCAGCAGAGAGGGGCAGGGATGGAGTGAGCAGTTCTTC
CDR3: CATSREGQGWSEQFF

D: TRBD2
J: TRBJ2-1
size: many
V: TRBV5-5
DNA: TGTGCCAGCAGCCACGGGACTAGCGGTAATGAGCAGTTCTTC
CDR3: CASSHGTSGNEQFF

D: -
J: TRBJ1-1
size: many
V: TRBV29-1
DNA: TGCAGCGGGGGACATATGAACACTGAAGCTTTCTTT
CDR3: CSGGHMNTEAFF

D: -
J: TRBJ2-1
size: many
V: TRBV20-1
DNA: TGCAGTGCTAGTGGACGGTTCTCCTACAATGAGCAGTTCTTC
CDR3: CSASGRFSYNEQFF

D: TRBD1
J: TRBJ2-1
size: many
V: TRBV24-1
DNA: TGTGCCACCAGTGATAACAGGGGAAGCTCCTACAATGAGCAGTTCTTC
CDR3: CATSDNRGSSYNEQFF

D: TRBD1
J: TRBJ1-2
size: many
V: TRBV7-8
DNA: TGTGCCAGCAGCCCTACGGGACAGACCTATGGCTACACCTTC
CDR3: CASSPTGQTYGYTF

D: TRBD1
J: TRBJ2-1
size: many
V: TRBV7-2
DNA: TGTGCCAGCAGCTTAGGTCCGGGACAGTTAAATGAGCAGTTCTTC
CDR3: CASSLGPGQLNEQFF

D: -
J: TRBJ1-5
size: many
V: TRBV12-3/TRBV12-4
DNA: TGTGCCAGCAGTTTGACAGGTCTGAGCAATCAGCCCCAGCATTTT
CDR3: CASSLTGLSNQPQHF

D: -
J: TRBJ1-5
size: many
V: TRBV15
DNA: TGTGCCACCAGCAGAGATCAGCAGCCCCAGCATTTT
CDR3: CATSRDQQPQHF

D: -
J: TRBJ2-2
size: many
V: TRBV5-1
DNA: TGCGCCAGCAGCTCGACAGGCTCGCTCGCGAACACCGGGGAGCTGTTTTTT
CDR3: CASSSTGSLANTGELFF

D: -
J: TRBJ2-3
size: many
V: TRBV5-1
DNA: TGCGCCAGCAGCCCCCAGTGGGGCACAGATACGCAGTATTTT
CDR3: CASSPQWGTDTQYF